This T cell receptor beta chain was retrieved from a study of early stage breast cancer tumors. About 18-55 mg of tumor tissue was diced per sample. The protocol was immunoSEQ multiplex PCR, while the TCRdb copy is restricted to in-frame clones and leaves out a portion. The sample yields fewer than 30,000 clones, roughly 50% seen once. In its sample, this clone was seen a few times. Its cognate antigen is unknown. General study results and limits: Enriched TCRB sequences shared across patients were mostly commonly generated sequences. Tumor and normal breast were distinguished via blood comparison in about 90% of the 16 patients.

Material for sequencing was breast tumor tissue. The receptor's source is a person aged 50 to 59 with breast cancer.

CDR3 DNA: TGTGCCTGGAGCATCGGGCTGTACACAGATACGCAGTATTTT. This encodes CAWSIGLYTDTQYF. This chain connects TRBV30 to TRBJ2-3, with D hard to call. Germline loops: CDR1 GTSNPN, CDR2 SVGIG (reference sequence). This CDR3 region has 14 residues. V was cut by 3 bases and J by 2 bases, with 12 bases left in between.